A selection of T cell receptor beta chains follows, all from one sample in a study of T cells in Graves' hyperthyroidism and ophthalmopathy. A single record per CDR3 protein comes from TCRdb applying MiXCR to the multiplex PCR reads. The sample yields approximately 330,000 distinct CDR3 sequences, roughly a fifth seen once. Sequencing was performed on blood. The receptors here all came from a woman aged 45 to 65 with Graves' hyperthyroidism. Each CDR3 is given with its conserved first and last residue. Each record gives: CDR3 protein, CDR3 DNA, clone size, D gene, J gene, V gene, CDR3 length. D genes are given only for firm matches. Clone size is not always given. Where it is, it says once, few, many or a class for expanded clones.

cdr3_aa: CASSQGGVPQNQPQHF
cdr3_nt: TGCGCCAGCAGCCAAGGCGGGGTTCCGCAAAATCAGCCCCAGCATTTT
clone_size: NA
d_call: NA
j_call: TRBJ1-5
v_call: TRBV4-1
cdr3_length: 16

cdr3_aa: CASSRYRQGASYERYF
cdr3_nt: TGTGCCAGCAGTCGATACAGACAGGGGGCTTCCTACGAGCGGTACTTC
clone_size: NA
d_call: TRBD1
j_call: TRBJ2-7
v_call: TRBV6-2/TRBV6-3
cdr3_length: 16

cdr3_aa: CASSTQGAGNQPQHF
cdr3_nt: TGCGCCAGCAGCACACAGGGGGCGGGCAATCAGCCCCAGCATTTT
clone_size: few
d_call: TRBD1
j_call: TRBJ1-5
v_call: TRBV4-1
cdr3_length: 15

cdr3_aa: CASSEALLAGTAQRRYEQYF
cdr3_nt: TGTGCCAGCAGTGAAGCCCTCCTGGCGGGTACCGCACAGAGGCGTTACGAGCAGTACTTC
clone_size: NA
d_call: NA
j_call: TRBJ2-7
v_call: TRBV7-9
cdr3_length: 20

cdr3_aa: CASSYEFLGGRTQYF
cdr3_nt: TGTGCCAGCAGTTATGAGTTCCTAGGGGGCCGCACCCAGTACTTC
clone_size: NA
d_call: TRBD1
j_call: TRBJ2-5
v_call: TRBV6-2/TRBV6-3
cdr3_length: 15

cdr3_aa: CASSYETMGPTGELFF
cdr3_nt: TGTGCCAGCAGCTACGAAACTATGGGGCCCACCGGGGAGCTGTTTTTT
clone_size: many
d_call: NA
j_call: TRBJ2-2
v_call: TRBV11-2
cdr3_length: 16

cdr3_aa: CASSLTGEANYGYTF
cdr3_nt: TGCGCCAGCAGCTTGACAGGGGAGGCTAACTATGGCTACACCTTC
clone_size: once
d_call: TRBD1
j_call: TRBJ1-2
v_call: TRBV5-1
cdr3_length: 15

cdr3_aa: CASTEELMNTEAFF
cdr3_nt: TGTGCCAGCACCGAGGAGCTAATGAACACTGAAGCTTTCTTT
clone_size: NA
d_call: NA
j_call: TRBJ1-1
v_call: TRBV12-3/TRBV12-4
cdr3_length: 14

cdr3_aa: CASYSAGTGLTNEKLFF
cdr3_nt: TGTGCCAGCTATTCCGCCGGGACAGGGCTTACTAATGAAAAACTGTTTTTT
clone_size: NA
d_call: TRBD1
j_call: TRBJ1-4
v_call: TRBV28
cdr3_length: 17

cdr3_aa: CASSRTSGGVYTGELFF
cdr3_nt: TGTGCCAGTAGTAGGACTAGCGGGGGGGTCTACACCGGGGAGCTGTTTTTT
clone_size: NA
d_call: TRBD2
j_call: TRBJ2-2
v_call: TRBV19
cdr3_length: 17

cdr3_aa: CSAPHPVGEQYF
cdr3_nt: TGCAGTGCCCCCCACCCCGTGGGAGAGCAGTACTTC
clone_size: few
d_call: NA
j_call: TRBJ2-7
v_call: TRBV20-1
cdr3_length: 12

cdr3_aa: CSATSPLAGGAEQYF
cdr3_nt: TGCAGTGCAACTTCCCCCTTAGCGGGAGGGGCCGAGCAGTACTTC
clone_size: many
d_call: TRBD2
j_call: TRBJ2-7
v_call: TRBV20-1
cdr3_length: 15

cdr3_aa: CASSNPGQKETQYF
cdr3_nt: TGTGCCAGCAGCAACCCGGGACAGAAGGAGACCCAGTACTTC
clone_size: many
d_call: TRBD1
j_call: TRBJ2-5
v_call: TRBV7-9
cdr3_length: 14

cdr3_aa: CTSSLGPSRVEQYF
cdr3_nt: TGTACCAGCAGCCTGGGACCATCGCGGGTTGAGCAGTACTTC
clone_size: NA
d_call: NA
j_call: TRBJ2-7
v_call: TRBV7-3
cdr3_length: 14

cdr3_aa: CASRRDRVNQPQHF
cdr3_nt: TGCGCCAGCAGAAGGGACAGGGTTAATCAGCCCCAGCATTTT
clone_size: NA
d_call: TRBD1
j_call: TRBJ1-5
v_call: TRBV10-1
cdr3_length: 14

cdr3_aa: CASSPQGAALNYGYTF
cdr3_nt: TGTGCCAGCAGTCCTCAGGGCGCAGCTCTTAACTATGGCTACACCTTC
clone_size: NA
d_call: NA
j_call: TRBJ1-2
v_call: TRBV28
cdr3_length: 16

cdr3_aa: CASSQEFRGGQPQHF
cdr3_nt: TGCGCCAGCAGCCAAGAGTTCAGGGGAGGGCAGCCCCAGCATTTT
clone_size: NA
d_call: NA
j_call: TRBJ1-5
v_call: TRBV4-1
cdr3_length: 15

cdr3_aa: CASSGGWAGHGKNIQYF
cdr3_nt: TGTGCCAGCAGCGGTGGTTGGGCCGGGCATGGCAAAAACATTCAGTACTTC
clone_size: many
d_call: NA
j_call: TRBJ2-4
v_call: TRBV7-9
cdr3_length: 17

cdr3_aa: CASSRDNSGANVLTF
cdr3_nt: TGTGCCAGCAGCCGGGACAACTCTGGGGCCAACGTCCTGACTTTC
clone_size: NA
d_call: NA
j_call: TRBJ2-6
v_call: TRBV7-3
cdr3_length: 15

cdr3_aa: CAWSVRWSGRAGYNEQFF
cdr3_nt: TGTGCCTGGAGTGTACGGTGGAGCGGGAGGGCCGGCTACAATGAGCAGTTCTTC
clone_size: many
d_call: TRBD2
j_call: TRBJ2-1
v_call: TRBV30
cdr3_length: 18

cdr3_aa: CASSQASGGNYEQYF
cdr3_nt: TGTGCCAGCAGCCAAGCTAGCGGGGGGAACTACGAGCAGTACTTC
clone_size: many
d_call: TRBD2
j_call: TRBJ2-7
v_call: TRBV3-1
cdr3_length: 15

cdr3_aa: CASTYAGSSGGELFF
cdr3_nt: TGTGCCAGCACTTACGCCGGGAGTAGCGGCGGGGAGCTGTTTTTT
clone_size: many
d_call: NA
j_call: TRBJ2-2
v_call: TRBV2
cdr3_length: 15

cdr3_aa: CASSGGSVITEAFF
cdr3_nt: TGTGCCAGTTCCGGGGGAAGCGTAATCACTGAAGCTTTCTTT
clone_size: many
d_call: NA
j_call: TRBJ1-1
v_call: TRBV18
cdr3_length: 14

cdr3_aa: CASSQISGQGNYEQYF
cdr3_nt: TGCGCCAGCAGCCAAATTTCTGGACAGGGGAACTACGAGCAGTACTTC
clone_size: many
d_call: TRBD1
j_call: TRBJ2-7
v_call: TRBV5-1
cdr3_length: 16

cdr3_aa: CSASTGGVAFF
cdr3_nt: TGCAGTGCGAGTACAGGGGGGGTAGCTTTCTTT
clone_size: many
d_call: TRBD1
j_call: TRBJ1-1
v_call: TRBV20-1
cdr3_length: 11

cdr3_aa: CASSFSRAGGNEQFF
cdr3_nt: TGTGCCAGCAGTTTTAGTAGGGCTGGGGGCAATGAGCAGTTCTTC
clone_size: many
d_call: NA
j_call: TRBJ2-1
v_call: TRBV12-3/TRBV12-4
cdr3_length: 15

cdr3_aa: CASSRTGPWSSYEQYF
cdr3_nt: TGCGCCAGCAGCAGGACGGGGCCATGGAGCTCCTACGAGCAGTACTTC
clone_size: few
d_call: NA
j_call: TRBJ2-7
v_call: TRBV5-1
cdr3_length: 16

cdr3_aa: CSVDSGNTIYF
cdr3_nt: TGCAGCGTTGACTCTGGAAACACCATATATTTT
clone_size: many
d_call: NA
j_call: TRBJ1-3
v_call: TRBV29-1
cdr3_length: 11

cdr3_aa: CSAPDRPSGANVLTF
cdr3_nt: TGCAGTGCACCGGACAGGCCCTCTGGGGCCAACGTCCTGACTTTC
clone_size: NA
d_call: TRBD1
j_call: TRBJ2-6
v_call: TRBV20-1
cdr3_length: 15

cdr3_aa: CASSSAPGQRPNSYNSPLHF
cdr3_nt: TGTGCCAGCAGTTCAGCCCCGGGACAGCGACCCAACTCCTATAATTCACCCCTCCACTTT
clone_size: NA
d_call: TRBD1
j_call: TRBJ1-6
v_call: TRBV6-1
cdr3_length: 20

cdr3_aa: CASSLTGAGEQYF
cdr3_nt: TGTGCCAGCAGTCTCACAGGGGCAGGAGAGCAGTACTTC
clone_size: many
d_call: TRBD1
j_call: TRBJ2-7
v_call: TRBV11-2
cdr3_length: 13

cdr3_aa: CASSLIPPGPGSSPLHF
cdr3_nt: TGCGCCAGCAGCTTGATCCCGCCGGGGCCTGGTAGTTCACCCCTCCACTTT
clone_size: few
d_call: NA
j_call: TRBJ1-6
v_call: TRBV5-1
cdr3_length: 17

cdr3_aa: CASSERAVSEAFF
cdr3_nt: TGTGCCAGCAGTGAAAGGGCAGTCTCTGAAGCTTTCTTT
clone_size: many
d_call: NA
j_call: TRBJ1-1
v_call: TRBV6-1
cdr3_length: 13

cdr3_aa: CASSQEAGVYNKQFF
cdr3_nt: TGCGCCAGCAGCCAAGAAGCGGGGGTCTACAATAAGCAGTTCTTC
clone_size: NA
d_call: TRBD2
j_call: TRBJ2-1
v_call: TRBV4-1
cdr3_length: 15

cdr3_aa: CASSSGHGVLNEQFF
cdr3_nt: TGTGCCAGCAGTTCCGGACACGGAGTCCTGAATGAGCAGTTCTTC
clone_size: NA
d_call: NA
j_call: TRBJ2-1
v_call: TRBV6-2/TRBV6-3
cdr3_length: 15

cdr3_aa: CATSISSGGSGEQFF
cdr3_nt: TGTGCCACCAGCATTTCTAGCGGGGGGTCGGGTGAGCAGTTCTTC
clone_size: NA
d_call: TRBD2
j_call: TRBJ2-1
v_call: TRBV15
cdr3_length: 15

cdr3_aa: CASSLASSGSIYEQFF
cdr3_nt: TGTGCCAGCAGCCTAGCGTCTAGCGGGAGTATCTATGAGCAGTTCTTC
clone_size: few
d_call: TRBD2
j_call: TRBJ2-1
v_call: TRBV7-2
cdr3_length: 16

cdr3_aa: CASSSRGLAGGSRELFF
cdr3_nt: TGTGCCAGCAGCTCCCGGGGACTAGCGGGGGGCAGCAGGGAGCTGTTTTTT
clone_size: few
d_call: TRBD2
j_call: TRBJ2-2
v_call: TRBV7-3
cdr3_length: 17

cdr3_aa: CASSQARYGNQPQHF
cdr3_nt: TGTGCCAGCAGCCAAGCACGGTATGGGAATCAGCCCCAGCATTTT
clone_size: many
d_call: NA
j_call: TRBJ1-5
v_call: TRBV4-2
cdr3_length: 15

cdr3_aa: CASSLKVGCCSPSHNEQFF
cdr3_nt: TGTGCCAGCAGCTTAAAGGTGGGGTGTTGTAGCCCTAGCCACAATGAGCAGTTCTTC
clone_size: few
d_call: NA
j_call: TRBJ2-1
v_call: TRBV7-3
cdr3_length: 19

cdr3_aa: CSASRLGRGTNTEAFF
cdr3_nt: TGCAGTGCTAGTCGGTTGGGACGGGGAACGAACACTGAAGCTTTCTTT
clone_size: many
d_call: NA
j_call: TRBJ1-1
v_call: TRBV20-1
cdr3_length: 16

cdr3_aa: CASSLKLSTDTQYF
cdr3_nt: TGTGCCAGCAGCTTAAAGCTCAGCACAGATACGCAGTATTTT
clone_size: many
d_call: NA
j_call: TRBJ2-3
v_call: TRBV11-2
cdr3_length: 14

cdr3_aa: CAISRDQITYEQYF
cdr3_nt: TGTGCCATCAGTAGGGATCAGATAACCTACGAGCAGTACTTC
clone_size: NA
d_call: NA
j_call: TRBJ2-7
v_call: TRBV10-3
cdr3_length: 14

cdr3_aa: CASSPDGGRPYEQYF
cdr3_nt: TGCGCCAGCAGCCCGGATGGGGGGCGGCCCTACGAGCAGTACTTC
clone_size: once
d_call: NA
j_call: TRBJ2-7
v_call: TRBV5-1
cdr3_length: 15

cdr3_aa: CAISVGPMNTEAFF
cdr3_nt: TGTGCCATCAGTGTTGGCCCAATGAACACTGAAGCTTTCTTT
clone_size: many
d_call: NA
j_call: TRBJ1-1
v_call: TRBV10-3
cdr3_length: 14

cdr3_aa: CASSPWTANTEAFF
cdr3_nt: TGTGCCAGCAGCCCTTGGACCGCGAACACTGAAGCTTTCTTT
clone_size: many
d_call: NA
j_call: TRBJ1-1
v_call: TRBV12-3/TRBV12-4
cdr3_length: 14

cdr3_aa: CASSLGSGPNQPQHF
cdr3_nt: TGTGCCAGCAGCTTAGGATCGGGGCCCAATCAGCCCCAGCATTTT
clone_size: NA
d_call: NA
j_call: TRBJ1-5
v_call: TRBV7-9
cdr3_length: 15

cdr3_aa: CASSLSGKGLSGNTIYF
cdr3_nt: TGTGCCAGCAGCCTGTCGGGGAAGGGGCTCTCTGGAAACACCATATATTTT
clone_size: few
d_call: NA
j_call: TRBJ1-3
v_call: TRBV4-2
cdr3_length: 17

cdr3_aa: CASSPRLAGGPFNEQFF
cdr3_nt: TGTGCCAGCAGCCCTCGACTAGCGGGAGGGCCGTTCAATGAGCAGTTCTTC
clone_size: many
d_call: TRBD2
j_call: TRBJ2-1
v_call: TRBV7-9
cdr3_length: 17

cdr3_aa: CASSQGIVPGELFF
cdr3_nt: TGTGCCAGCAGCCAAGGGATAGTTCCCGGGGAGCTGTTTTTT
clone_size: many
d_call: NA
j_call: TRBJ2-2
v_call: TRBV3-1
cdr3_length: 14

cdr3_aa: CASSLYWGSASTDTQYF
cdr3_nt: TGTGCCAGCAGCTTGTACTGGGGGTCGGCTAGCACAGATACGCAGTATTTT
clone_size: NA
d_call: NA
j_call: TRBJ2-3
v_call: TRBV5-6
cdr3_length: 17

cdr3_aa: CASSYDRAGYGYTF
cdr3_nt: TGTGCCAGCAGCTACGACAGGGCCGGCTATGGCTACACCTTC
clone_size: NA
d_call: TRBD1
j_call: TRBJ1-2
v_call: TRBV5-1
cdr3_length: 14